This T cell receptor beta chain was profiled in a study of T cell responses to AZD1222 COVID-19 vaccine (dated by TCRdb to the early 2020s). As for the study more broadly: A total of more than 230 trial participants underwent TCR sequencing, of whom 200 to 220 received two doses of AZD1222 and around 25 received two doses of the MenACWY control vaccine. Trial participants were enrolled by age into subgroups of 18-55, 56-69 and 70-plus years, and around 150, 29 and 61 TCR-sequenced participants, respectively, were included in these subgroups. What the research found in general, with its limitations: Reportedly, close to half of the unique spike-specific TCRs recognized epitopes lying outside the regions that are mutated in the B.1.351 and B.1.1.7 variants. Participants were mostly white British, with more females than males. The authors suggested clonal diversity may have been underestimated. After two AZD1222 doses, both the breadth and the depth of spike-specific TCRs were significantly higher than at day 0 and than in MenACWY recipients. The 56-69-year group was small, and its depth increase did not reach significance, likely because of low power. Only five to seven AZD1222 recipients were SARS-CoV-2 seropositive at baseline, limiting conclusions about previously exposed vaccinees. CD4 TCRs associated with the vaccine covered the entire spike protein, and the dominant responses were in regions 160-218 and 743-854. Because no samples from the day 14 peak response were available, repertoires could be characterized only after the peak T cell response.

The time point label of this sample denotes: about 28 days (+/-7) after the second vaccine dose. AZD1222 recipients given second doses at about 4 weeks or at about 12 weeks were pooled, since spike-specific TCR depth and breadth were not found to differ between the two schedules. Vaccinee samples came from UK trials COV001 and COV002, including a single-blind randomized controlled phase 2/3 trial of AZD1222 (ChAdOx1 nCoV-19) in healthy adults. Trial participant PBMC samples were collected at day 0 and day 28 after the second dose for TCRbeta chain sequencing. The CDR3 regions of human TCRbeta chains were analyzed by immunosequencing. As for the original processing: TCRs in the repertoires were compared against a reference library of SARS-CoV-2-specific TCRs that had been generated with the MIRA antigen-specificity platform. Breadth meant the fraction of unique TCRs that were SARS-CoV-2-associated, whereas depth meant the fraction of total T cells that were SARS-CoV-2-associated. Using the MIRA data, every spike-specific TCR was mapped to the spike region that the TCR reacted to and assigned to either a CD4 or a CD8 class. Log10-transformed breadth and depth values were compared by one-way ANOVA with Sidak's multiple comparisons tests. Not all clones reach the TCRdb copy of this immuneACCESS table, which keeps in-frame sequences only. Checked studies attribute under half of the gap to unresolved V genes and leave the rest unexplained. That table gives V, J and clone size, and the DNA gave D and trimming. This sample comprises tens of thousands of clones, around 88% of them detected only once. Around a tenth of the sample rests with the top ten.

Comments on this clone: Its binding antigen is unknown. Base qualities are not at hand, and no much larger clone is one base apart.

The V end loses 2 bases and the J end loses 5 bases, and a stretch of 13 bases separates them. From the cysteine up to the phenylalanine, the CDR3 has a length of 14 residues. Only the CDR3 DNA is retained, 42 bases long and in frame from the first base. The CDR1 and CDR2 encoded by the germline V gene are SGHNT and YENEEA. The sample consisted of peripheral blood, taken 28 days after the second AZD1222 dose. This chain is built from TRBV11-3 and TRBJ2-7; the D gene remains uncertain. This receptor was taken from an adult who received the AZD1222 COVID-19 vaccine. The nucleotide sequence reads as follows: TGTGCCAGCAGCTTATCTCTCCGGCCCCACGAGCAGTACTTC. This encodes CASSLSLRPHEQYF.